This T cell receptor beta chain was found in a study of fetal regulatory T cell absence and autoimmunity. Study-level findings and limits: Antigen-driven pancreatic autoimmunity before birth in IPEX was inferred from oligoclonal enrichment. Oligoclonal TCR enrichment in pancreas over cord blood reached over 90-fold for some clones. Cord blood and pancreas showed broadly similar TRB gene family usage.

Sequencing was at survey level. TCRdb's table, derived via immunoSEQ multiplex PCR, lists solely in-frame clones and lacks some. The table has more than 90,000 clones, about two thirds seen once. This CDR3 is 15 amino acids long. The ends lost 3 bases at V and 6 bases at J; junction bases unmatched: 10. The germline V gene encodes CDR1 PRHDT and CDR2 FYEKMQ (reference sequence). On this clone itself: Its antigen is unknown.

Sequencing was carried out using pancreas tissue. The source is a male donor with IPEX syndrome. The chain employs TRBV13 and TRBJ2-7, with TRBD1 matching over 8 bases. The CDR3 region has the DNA TGTGCCAGCAGCTTTAGGACAGGGTCTGAGTCCGAGCAGTACTTC. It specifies CASSFRTGSESEQYF.